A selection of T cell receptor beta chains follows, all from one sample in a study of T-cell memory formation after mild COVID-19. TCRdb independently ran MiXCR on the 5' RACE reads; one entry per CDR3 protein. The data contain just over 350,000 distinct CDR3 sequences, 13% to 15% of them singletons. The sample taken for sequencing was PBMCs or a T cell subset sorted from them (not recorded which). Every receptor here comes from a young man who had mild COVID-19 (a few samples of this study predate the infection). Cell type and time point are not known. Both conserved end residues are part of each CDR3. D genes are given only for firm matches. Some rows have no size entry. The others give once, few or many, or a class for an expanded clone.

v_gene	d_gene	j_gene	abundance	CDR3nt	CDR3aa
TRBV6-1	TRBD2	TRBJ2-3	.	TGTGCCAGCAGGGAAACCGGGACTAGCGTGAAAGATACGCAGTATTTT	CASRETGTSVKDTQYF
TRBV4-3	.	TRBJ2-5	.	TGCGCCAGCAGCCAAGATGGGACCTTGGGGCCGGAGACCCAGTACTTC	CASSQDGTLGPETQYF
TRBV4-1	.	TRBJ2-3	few	TGCGCCAGCAGCCAACAGGGGAGGGACACAGATACGCAGTATTTT	CASSQQGRDTDTQYF
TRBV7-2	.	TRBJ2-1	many	TGTGCCAGCAGCTTAGTCGGCGATAGTGAGCAGTTCTTC	CASSLVGDSEQFF
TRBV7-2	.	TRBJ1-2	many	TGTGCCAGCAGCCAAACGGACAGTAACTATGGCTACACCTTC	CASSQTDSNYGYTF
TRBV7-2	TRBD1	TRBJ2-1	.	TGTGCCAGCAGAACTCCGGGACAGGGAATATTCGAGCAGTTCTTC	CASRTPGQGIFEQFF
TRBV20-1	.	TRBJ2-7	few	TGCAGTGCTAGAGGGGAAGATCCTTACGAGCAGTACTTC	CSARGEDPYEQYF
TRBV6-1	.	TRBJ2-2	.	TGTGCCAGCATTACGGGGACTAACACCGGGGAGCTGTTTTTT	CASITGTNTGELFF
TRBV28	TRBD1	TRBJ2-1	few	TGTGCCAGCAGCCCGAACAGGGGTGTGATCAATGAGCAGTTCTTC	CASSPNRGVINEQFF
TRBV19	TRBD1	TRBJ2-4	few	TGTGCCAGTAGTTTCCCGGGACAGAACATTCAGTACTTC	CASSFPGQNIQYF
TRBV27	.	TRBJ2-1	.	TGTGCCAGCAGTTTATCGGGAACCAACAATGAGCAGTTCTTC	CASSLSGTNNEQFF
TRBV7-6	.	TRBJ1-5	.	TGTGCCAGCAGCTTCGACAGGTTTCAGCCCCAGCATTTT	CASSFDRFQPQHF
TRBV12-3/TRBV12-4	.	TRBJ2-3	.	TGTGCCAGTTTAGGGGCAGATACGCAGTATTTT	CASLGADTQYF
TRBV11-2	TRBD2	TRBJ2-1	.	TGTGCCAGCAGCACCCCCGGGACTAGCGGGGGAAAAAGCTCCTACAATGAGCAGTTCTTC	CASSTPGTSGGKSSYNEQFF
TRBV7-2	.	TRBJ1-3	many	TGTGCCAGCAGCTTAACTTGGGGTTATGGAAACACCATATATTTT	CASSLTWGYGNTIYF
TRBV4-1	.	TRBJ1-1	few	TGCGCCAGCAGCCATGAGCCGACAGGTCTGAACACTGAAGCTTTCTTT	CASSHEPTGLNTEAFF
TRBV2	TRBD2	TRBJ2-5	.	TGTGCCAGCGCCTTGGGTCGGACTAGCGGCGAGACCCAGTACTTC	CASALGRTSGETQYF
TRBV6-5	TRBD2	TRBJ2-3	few	TGTGCCACCGCTAGCGGGGGGAACACAGATACGCAGTATTTT	CATASGGNTDTQYF
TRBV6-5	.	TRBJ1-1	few	TGTGCCAGCAGCCTTGGACGGCGCACTGAAGCTTTCTTT	CASSLGRRTEAFF
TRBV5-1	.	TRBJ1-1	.	TGCGCCAGCAGCCACGAATCCCTCTACACTGAAGCTTTCTTT	CASSHESLYTEAFF
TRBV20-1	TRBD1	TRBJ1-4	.	TGCAGTGCTAGGGACAGGGGGTTGGAAAAACTGTTTTTT	CSARDRGLEKLFF
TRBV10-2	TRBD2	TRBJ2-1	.	TGCGCCAGCAGTGGGGGACTAGCGGGGGAGAAATACAATGAGCAGTTCTTC	CASSGGLAGEKYNEQFF
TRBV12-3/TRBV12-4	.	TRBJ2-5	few	TGTGCCAGCAGTCTCCGGGGGACTGAGACCCAGTACTTC	CASSLRGTETQYF
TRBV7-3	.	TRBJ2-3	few	TGTGCCAGCAGGTTTGGGTTCGCAGATACGCAGTATTTT	CASRFGFADTQYF
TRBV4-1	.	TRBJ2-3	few	TGCGCCAGCAGCCTTAGAACAGCGGGCACAGATACGCAGTATTTT	CASSLRTAGTDTQYF
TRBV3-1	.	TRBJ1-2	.	TGTGCCAGCAGCCACAAGGGAGGGTACCGCTACACCTTC	CASSHKGGYRYTF
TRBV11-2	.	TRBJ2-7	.	TGTGCCAGCAGCTTATATAGGGACGAGCAGTACTTC	CASSLYRDEQYF
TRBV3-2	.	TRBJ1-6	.	TGTGCCAGCAGCCAAGTCAAGGGGCGCAGCTCCTATAATTCACCCCTCCACTTT	CASSQVKGRSSYNSPLHF
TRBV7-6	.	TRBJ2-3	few	TGTGCCAGCAGCTTAGCGTCCAGGGGCAAAGATACGCAGTATTTT	CASSLASRGKDTQYF
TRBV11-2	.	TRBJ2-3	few	TGTGCCAGCAGCTTAAGAGTGTTAGTAGGGCGCCCAGATACGCAGTATTTT	CASSLRVLVGRPDTQYF
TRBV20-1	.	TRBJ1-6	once	TGCAGTGCTAGAGTACCGCTGGATAATTCACCCCTCCACTTT	CSARVPLDNSPLHF
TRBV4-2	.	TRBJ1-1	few	TGTGCCAGCAGCCAAGATGAGGGAAGGGCCACTGAAGCTTTCTTT	CASSQDEGRATEAFF
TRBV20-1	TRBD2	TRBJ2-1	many	TGCAGTGCTCCACCCGGGCGGCGGGGGGGCCACAATGAGCAGTTCTTC	CSAPPGRRGGHNEQFF
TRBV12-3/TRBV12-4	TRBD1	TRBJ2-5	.	TGTGCCAGCAGTCCGGGACAGGGTGAAAAGACCCAGTACTTC	CASSPGQGEKTQYF
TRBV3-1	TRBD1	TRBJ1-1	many	TGTGCCAGCAGCCAGTGGGGACAGACAACCAACACTTGGGCTTTCTTT	CASSQWGQTTNTWAFF
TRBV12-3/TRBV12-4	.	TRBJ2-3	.	TGTGCCAGCAGTTTCTCAGCCGATACGCAGTATTTT	CASSFSADTQYF
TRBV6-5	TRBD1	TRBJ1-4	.	TGTGCCAGCAGTTATTGGACAGGCGGGGAACTGTTTTTT	CASSYWTGGELFF
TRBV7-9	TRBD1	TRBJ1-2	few	TGTGCCAGCAGCCCCCGACAGGGGTGGGGCTACACCTTC	CASSPRQGWGYTF
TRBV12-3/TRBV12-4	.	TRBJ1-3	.	TGTGCCAGCAGGCCCGGCCCAGGTAGGGCCATATATTTT	CASRPGPGRAIYF
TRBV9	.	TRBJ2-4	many	TGTGCCAGCAGCGTAGGGGGGGCCAAAAACATTCAGTACTTC	CASSVGGAKNIQYF
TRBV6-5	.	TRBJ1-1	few	TGTGCCAGCAGTTACTCCAGGGGAGGATTGGCTTTCTTT	CASSYSRGGLAFF
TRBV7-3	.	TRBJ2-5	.	TGTGCCAGCAGTCCCGGAGTGGGTCGAGAGACCCAGTACTTC	CASSPGVGRETQYF
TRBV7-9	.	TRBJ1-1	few	TGTGCCAGCAGCTTAGTTCAGGTCCAGGATGAAGCTTTCTTT	CASSLVQVQDEAFF
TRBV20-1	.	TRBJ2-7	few	TGCAGTGCTACCCCCAGCGACACGAGTGGCGAGCAGTACTTC	CSATPSDTSGEQYF
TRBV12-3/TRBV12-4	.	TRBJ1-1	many	TGTGCCAGCAGGGGGCTGAACACTGAAGCTTTCTTT	CASRGLNTEAFF
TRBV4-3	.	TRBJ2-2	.	TGCGCCAGCAGCCAAGATTGGCCTACCACCGGGGAGCTGTTTTTT	CASSQDWPTTGELFF